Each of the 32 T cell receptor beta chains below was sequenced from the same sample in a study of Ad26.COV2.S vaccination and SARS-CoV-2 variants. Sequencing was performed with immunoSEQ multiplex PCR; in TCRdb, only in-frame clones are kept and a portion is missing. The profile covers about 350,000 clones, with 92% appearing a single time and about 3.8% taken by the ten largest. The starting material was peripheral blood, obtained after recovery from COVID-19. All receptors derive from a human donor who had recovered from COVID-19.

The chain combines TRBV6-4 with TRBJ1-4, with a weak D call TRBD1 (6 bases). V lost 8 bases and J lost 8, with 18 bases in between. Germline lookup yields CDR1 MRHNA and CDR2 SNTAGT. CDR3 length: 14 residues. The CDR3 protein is CASPPPAGEEKLFF. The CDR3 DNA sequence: TGTGCCAGCCCCCCTCCGGCAGGGGAGGAAAAACTGTTTTTT.

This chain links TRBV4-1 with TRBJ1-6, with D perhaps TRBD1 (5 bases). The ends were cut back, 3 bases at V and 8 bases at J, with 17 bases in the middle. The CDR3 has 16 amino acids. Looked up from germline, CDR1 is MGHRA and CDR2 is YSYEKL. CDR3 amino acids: CASSHMRGAGDSPLHF. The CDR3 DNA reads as TGCGCCAGCAGCCATATGCGGGGCGCCGGTGATTCACCCCTCCACTTT.

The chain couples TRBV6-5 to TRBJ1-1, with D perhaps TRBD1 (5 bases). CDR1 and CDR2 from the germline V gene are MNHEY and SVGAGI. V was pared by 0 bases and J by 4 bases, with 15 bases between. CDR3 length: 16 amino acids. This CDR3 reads CASSYSGSGEGTEAFF. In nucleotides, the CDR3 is TGTGCCAGCAGTTACTCAGGGTCGGGGGAGGGCACTGAAGCTTTCTTT.

The CDR3 DNA reads TGTGCCAGCAGCGTAACGGCAATGAACACTGAAGCTTTCTTT. Its protein is CASSVTAMNTEAFF. This chain connects TRBV9 to TRBJ1-1, with no clear D. Trimming cost V 1 base and J 0 bases, with 7 bases left between them. The CDR3 has 14 residues. Germline V lookup: CDR1 SGDLS, CDR2 YYNGEE.

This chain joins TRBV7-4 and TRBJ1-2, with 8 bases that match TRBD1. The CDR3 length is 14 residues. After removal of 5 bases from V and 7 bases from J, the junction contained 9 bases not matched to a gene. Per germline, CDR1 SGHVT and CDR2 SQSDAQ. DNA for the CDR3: TGTGCCAGCAGCCCCGGACAGGGTATCTCTGGCTACACCTTC. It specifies CASSPGQGISGYTF.

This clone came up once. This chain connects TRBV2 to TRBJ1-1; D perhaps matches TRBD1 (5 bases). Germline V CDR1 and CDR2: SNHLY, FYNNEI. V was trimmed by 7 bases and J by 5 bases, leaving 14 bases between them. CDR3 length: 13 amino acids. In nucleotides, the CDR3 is TGTGCCAGCACGTCTGGGGGAGATACTGAAGCTTTCTTT. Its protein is CASTSGGDTEAFF.

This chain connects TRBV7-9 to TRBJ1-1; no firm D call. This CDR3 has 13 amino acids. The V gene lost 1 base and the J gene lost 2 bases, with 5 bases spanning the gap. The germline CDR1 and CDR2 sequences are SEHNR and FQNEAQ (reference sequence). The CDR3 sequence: CASSLDSNTEAFF. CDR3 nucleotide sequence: TGTGCCAGCAGCTTAGATAGTAACACTGAAGCTTTCTTT.

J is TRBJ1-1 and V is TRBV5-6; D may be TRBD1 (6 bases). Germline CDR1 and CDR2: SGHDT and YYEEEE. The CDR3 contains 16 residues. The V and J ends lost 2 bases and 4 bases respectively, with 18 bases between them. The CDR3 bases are TGTGCCAGCAGCTTCATAGGGGGATCTGGTAGCACTGAAGCTTTCTTT. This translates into CASSFIGGSGSTEAFF.

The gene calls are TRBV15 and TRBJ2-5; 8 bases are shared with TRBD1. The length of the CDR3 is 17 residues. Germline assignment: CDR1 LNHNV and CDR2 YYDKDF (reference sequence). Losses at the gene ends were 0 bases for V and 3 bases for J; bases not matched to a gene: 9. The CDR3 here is CATSRDWGRTGKETQYF. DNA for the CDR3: TGTGCCACCAGCAGAGATTGGGGGAGGACAGGGAAAGAGACCCAGTACTTC.

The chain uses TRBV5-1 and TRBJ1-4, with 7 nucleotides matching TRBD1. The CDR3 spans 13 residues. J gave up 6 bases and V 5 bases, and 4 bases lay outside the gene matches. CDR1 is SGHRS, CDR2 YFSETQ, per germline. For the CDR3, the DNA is TGCGCCAGCAGAGACAGGGCCGATGAAAAACTGTTTTTT. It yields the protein CASRDRADEKLFF.

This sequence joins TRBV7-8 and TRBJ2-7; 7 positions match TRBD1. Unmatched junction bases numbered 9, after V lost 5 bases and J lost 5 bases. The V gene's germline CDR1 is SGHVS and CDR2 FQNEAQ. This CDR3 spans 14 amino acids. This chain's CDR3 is CASSGRDSIDEQYF. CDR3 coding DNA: TGTGCCAGCAGCGGCCGGGACAGCATCGACGAGCAGTACTTC.

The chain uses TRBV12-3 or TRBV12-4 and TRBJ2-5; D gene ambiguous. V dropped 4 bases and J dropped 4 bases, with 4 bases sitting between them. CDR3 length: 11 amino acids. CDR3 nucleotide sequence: TGTGCCAGCAGTTCGTCAGAGACCCAGTACTTC. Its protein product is CASSSSETQYF.

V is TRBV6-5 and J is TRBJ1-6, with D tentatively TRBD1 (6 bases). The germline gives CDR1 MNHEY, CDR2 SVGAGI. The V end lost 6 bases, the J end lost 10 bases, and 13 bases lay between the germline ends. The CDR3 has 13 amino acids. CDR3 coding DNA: TGTGCCAGCAGCGACACAGGGCGCTCACCCCTCCACTTT. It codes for CASSDTGRSPLHF.

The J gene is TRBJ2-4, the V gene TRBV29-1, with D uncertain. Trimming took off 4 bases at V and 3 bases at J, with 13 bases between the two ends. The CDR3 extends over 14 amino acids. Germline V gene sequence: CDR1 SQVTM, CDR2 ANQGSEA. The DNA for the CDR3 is TGCAGCGTTGTGATTGTTTTGGGCAAAAACATTCAGTACTTC. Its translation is CSVVIVLGKNIQYF. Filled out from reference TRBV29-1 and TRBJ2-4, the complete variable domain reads SAVISQKPSRDICQRGTSLTIQCQVDSQVTMMFWYRQQPGQSLTLIATANQGSEATYESGFVIDKFPISRPNLTFSTLTVSNMSPEDSSIYLCSVVIVLGKNIQYFGAGTRLSVL.

The CDR3 here is CASSDASLEAFF. CDR3 bases: TGTGCCAGCAGTGACGCCTCGCTTGAAGCTTTCTTT. The rearrangement links TRBV2 to TRBJ1-1; D not certain. V was clipped by 3 bases and J by 7 bases, with 9 bases between them. The CDR3 extends over 12 amino acids. The germline CDR1 and CDR2 sequences are SNHLY and FYNNEI.

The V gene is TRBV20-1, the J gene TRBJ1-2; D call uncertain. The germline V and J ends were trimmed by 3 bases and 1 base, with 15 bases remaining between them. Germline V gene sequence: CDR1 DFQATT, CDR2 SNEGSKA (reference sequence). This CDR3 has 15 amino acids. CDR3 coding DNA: TGCAGTGCTAGTGCCAGGAGTCTGTTTAACTATGGCTACACCTTC. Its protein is CSASARSLFNYGYTF.

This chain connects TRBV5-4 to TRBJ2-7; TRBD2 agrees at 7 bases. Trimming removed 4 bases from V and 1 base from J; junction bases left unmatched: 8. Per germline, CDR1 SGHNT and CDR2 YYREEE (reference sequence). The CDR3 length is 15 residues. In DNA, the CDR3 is TGTGCCAGCAGCCCGGGGCTAGCGGAATCCTACGAGCAGTACTTC. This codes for CASSPGLAESYEQYF.

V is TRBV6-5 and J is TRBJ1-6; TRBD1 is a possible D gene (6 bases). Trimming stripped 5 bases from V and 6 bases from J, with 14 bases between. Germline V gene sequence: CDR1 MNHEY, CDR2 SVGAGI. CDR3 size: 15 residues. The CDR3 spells CASSPRGQINSPLHF. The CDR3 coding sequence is TGTGCCAGCAGTCCCCGGGGGCAGATTAATTCACCCCTCCACTTT.

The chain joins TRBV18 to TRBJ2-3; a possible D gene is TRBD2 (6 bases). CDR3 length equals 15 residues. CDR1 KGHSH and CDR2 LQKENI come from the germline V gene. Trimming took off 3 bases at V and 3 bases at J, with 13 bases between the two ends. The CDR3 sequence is CASSPGLRLTDTQYF. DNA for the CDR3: TGTGCCAGCTCACCCGGACTAAGACTGACAGATACGCAGTATTTT.

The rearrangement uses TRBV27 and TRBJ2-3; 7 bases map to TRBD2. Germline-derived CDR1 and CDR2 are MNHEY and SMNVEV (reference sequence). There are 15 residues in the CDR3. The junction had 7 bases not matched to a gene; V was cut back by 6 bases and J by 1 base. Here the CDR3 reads CASSLEGRGTDTQYF. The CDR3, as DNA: TGTGCCAGCAGCCTCGAGGGGAGGGGCACAGATACGCAGTATTTT.

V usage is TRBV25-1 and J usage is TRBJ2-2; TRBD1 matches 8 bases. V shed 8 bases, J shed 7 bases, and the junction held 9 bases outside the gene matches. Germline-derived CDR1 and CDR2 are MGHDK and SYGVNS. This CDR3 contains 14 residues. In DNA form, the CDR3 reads TGTGCCAGCCGAGGACAGGGTAGGAGCGGGGAGCTGTTTTTT. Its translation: CASRGQGRSGELFF.

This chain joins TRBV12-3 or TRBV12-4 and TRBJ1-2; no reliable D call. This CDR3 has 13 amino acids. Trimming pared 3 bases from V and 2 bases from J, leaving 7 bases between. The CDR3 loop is CASSFQVNYGYTF. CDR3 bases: TGTGCCAGCAGTTTCCAGGTCAACTATGGCTACACCTTC.

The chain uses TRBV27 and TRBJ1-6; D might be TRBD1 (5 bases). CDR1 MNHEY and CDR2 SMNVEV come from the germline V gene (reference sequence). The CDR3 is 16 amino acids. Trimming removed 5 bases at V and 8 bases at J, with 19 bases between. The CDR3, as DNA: TGTGCCAGCAGTCTCCTGCCCAGGGAGGCGGATTCACCCCTCCACTTT. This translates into CASSLLPREADSPLHF.

CDR3 protein: CASSPTGTGGDSYF. CDR3 coding DNA: TGCGCCAGCAGCCCCACCGGGACAGGGGGTGATAGTTACTTC. This chain connects TRBV5-1 to TRBJ2-7; 11 nucleotides align to TRBD1. With V trimmed by 4 bases and J by 13 bases, 13 bases remained unmatched. The CDR3 contains 14 residues. Germline V gene sequence: CDR1 SGHRS, CDR2 YFSETQ.

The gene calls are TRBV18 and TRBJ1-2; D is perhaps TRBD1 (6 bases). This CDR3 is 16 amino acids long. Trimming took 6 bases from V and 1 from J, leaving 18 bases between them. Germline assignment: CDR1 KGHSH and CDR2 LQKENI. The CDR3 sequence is CASSPSLGALNYGYTF. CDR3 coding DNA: TGTGCCAGCTCCCCAAGCTTGGGGGCCCTTAACTATGGCTACACCTTC.

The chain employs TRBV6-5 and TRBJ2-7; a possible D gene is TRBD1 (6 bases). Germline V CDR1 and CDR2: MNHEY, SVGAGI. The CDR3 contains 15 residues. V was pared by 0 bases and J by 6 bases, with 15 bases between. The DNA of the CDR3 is TGTGCCAGCAGTTACTCGAGTGTCAGGGGTGGCGAGCAGTACTTC. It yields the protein CASSYSSVRGGEQYF.

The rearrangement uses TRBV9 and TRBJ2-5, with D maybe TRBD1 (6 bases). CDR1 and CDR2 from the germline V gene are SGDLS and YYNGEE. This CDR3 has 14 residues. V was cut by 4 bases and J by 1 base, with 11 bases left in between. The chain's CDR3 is CASSPMDSQETQYF. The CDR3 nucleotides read TGTGCCAGCAGCCCTATGGACAGCCAAGAGACCCAGTACTTC.

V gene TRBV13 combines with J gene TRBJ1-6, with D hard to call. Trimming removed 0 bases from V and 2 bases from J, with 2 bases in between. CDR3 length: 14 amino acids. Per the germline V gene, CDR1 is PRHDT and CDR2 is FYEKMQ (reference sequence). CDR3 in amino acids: CASSLGAYNSPLHF. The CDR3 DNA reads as TGTGCCAGCAGCTTAGGAGCCTATAATTCACCCCTCCACTTT.

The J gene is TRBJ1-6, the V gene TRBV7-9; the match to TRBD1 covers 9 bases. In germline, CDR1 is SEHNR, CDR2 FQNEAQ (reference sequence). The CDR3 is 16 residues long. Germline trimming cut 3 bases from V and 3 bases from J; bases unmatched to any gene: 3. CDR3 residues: CASSFETGGYNSPLHF. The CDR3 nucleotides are TGTGCCAGCAGCTTCGAGACAGGGGGCTATAATTCACCCCTCCACTTT.

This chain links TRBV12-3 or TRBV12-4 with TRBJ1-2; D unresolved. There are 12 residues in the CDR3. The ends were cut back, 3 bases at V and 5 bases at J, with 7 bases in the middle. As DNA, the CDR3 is TGTGCCAGCAGTTTGGCGCGATATGGCTACACCTTC. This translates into CASSLARYGYTF.

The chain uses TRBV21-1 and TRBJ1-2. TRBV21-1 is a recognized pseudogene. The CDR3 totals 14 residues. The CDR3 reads CASNNTREDYGYTF. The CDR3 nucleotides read TGTGCCAGCAACAATACCAGGGAGGACTATGGCTACACCTTC.

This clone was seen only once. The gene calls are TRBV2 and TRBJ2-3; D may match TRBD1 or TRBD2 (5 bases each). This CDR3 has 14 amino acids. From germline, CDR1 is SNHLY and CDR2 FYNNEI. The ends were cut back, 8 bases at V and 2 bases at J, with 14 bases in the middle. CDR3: CASPGPGATDTQYF. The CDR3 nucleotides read TGTGCCAGCCCGGGACCCGGGGCCACAGATACGCAGTATTTT.